A selection of T cell receptor beta chains follows, all from one sample in a study of T cells in Graves' hyperthyroidism and ophthalmopathy. TCRdb re-analysed the multiplex PCR reads in MiXCR, keeping a single row per CDR3 protein. In the table there are about 400,000 distinct CDR3 sequences, about a sixth of which are singletons. Input material: blood. All receptors derive from a woman aged 18-30 years with Graves' hyperthyroidism that later progressed to Graves' ophthalmopathy. The CDR3 runs from the conserved cysteine through the conserved F or W.

j_call v_call cdr3_aa
TRBJ2-2 TRBV6-2/TRBV6-3 CASRLTGGSNTGELFF
TRBJ1-6 TRBV30 CAWRSHPGRALGSPLHF
TRBJ2-1 TRBV6-1 CASKRSEQFF
TRBJ2-7 TRBV20-1 CSAMTQSSYEQYF
TRBJ2-7 TRBV2 CASTITSNEQYF
TRBJ1-3 TRBV12-3/TRBV12-4 CASSLGTGAGNTIYF
TRBJ1-4 TRBV5-1 CASSLEGTLGEKLFF
TRBJ1-5 TRBV6-2/TRBV6-3 CASNQDRASWQPQHF
TRBJ1-5 TRBV6-5 CASSYSQRGRFNQPQHF
TRBJ1-1 TRBV20-1 CSAKPDLNTEAFF
TRBJ2-7 TRBV7-9 CASSLASWGIYEQYF
TRBJ2-1 TRBV12-3/TRBV12-4 CASSLEGGFQPLYNEQFF
TRBJ2-7 TRBV27 CASSSFYRASSYEQYF
TRBJ2-7 TRBV24-1 CATSVVPGEYDEQYF
TRBJ1-4 TRBV20-1 CSARDVRQGTNEKLFF
TRBJ2-7 TRBV5-8 CASSPLGPNYEQYF
TRBJ1-1 TRBV9 CASSAETGQNTEAFF
TRBJ2-5 TRBV27 CASPKETQYF
TRBJ2-1 TRBV5-1 CASSPRTSVANEQFF
TRBJ1-5 TRBV12-3/TRBV12-4 CASSPSVNQPQHF
TRBJ1-1 TRBV19 CASRDSPNTEAFF
TRBJ2-3 TRBV28 CASSPPVAGPFGADTQYF
TRBJ2-7 TRBV2 CASKGSTGGDYEQYF
TRBJ2-3 TRBV7-9 CASSLETSTQYF
TRBJ2-3 TRBV6-1 CASSVRTGRTDTQYF
TRBJ1-2 TRBV28 CASSLGGRNGYTF
TRBJ2-1 TRBV7-3 CASSLKAGQLNNEQFF
TRBJ2-4 TRBV30 CAWSQGWRNIQYF
TRBJ2-7 TRBV20-1 CSARTGPPHPNSYEQYF
TRBJ2-1 TRBV10-3 CAISDRLAGEGTEQFF
TRBJ1-4 TRBV28 CASSPGGFEKLFF
TRBJ1-2 TRBV2 CASRQGQNSVYGYTF
TRBJ2-1 TRBV13 CASSLKLAGEGEQFF
TRBJ2-3 TRBV30 CAWSSWNKGGDTQYF
TRBJ2-3 TRBV2 CASSPLSGTNTDTQYF
TRBJ1-3 TRBV7-2 CASSLTRPFSGNTIYF
TRBJ2-5 TRBV2 CASIARGKETQYF
TRBJ2-4 TRBV29-1 CSVHAGAKNIQYF
TRBJ1-5 TRBV28 CASRTRQGLSNQPQHF
TRBJ1-1 TRBV12-3/TRBV12-4 CASSLSQGTTEAFF
TRBJ2-1 TRBV6-2/TRBV6-3 CASSPWAGGRNEQFF
TRBJ2-4 TRBV28 CASSNRQEGKNIQYF
TRBJ2-1 TRBV18 CASSSSGTKGHNEQFF
TRBJ2-3 TRBV29-1 CSVEDLFSVTDTQYF
TRBJ2-3 TRBV10-3 CAISEAGQGSDTQYF
TRBJ2-5 TRBV11-3 CASSPGLASTQETQYF
TRBJ2-7 TRBV27 CASAGQGRSYGEQYF
TRBJ2-5 TRBV6-2/TRBV6-3 CASKGGRKETQYF
TRBJ2-2 TRBV7-2 CASSLLLAGGPGELFF
TRBJ2-1 TRBV2 CASSELRGSYNEQFF
TRBJ1-2 TRBV20-1 CSASNRQGVRNYGYTF
TRBJ1-2 TRBV27 CASGLGTGNGYTF
TRBJ2-7 TRBV12-3/TRBV12-4 CASSLGLPRLDEQYF
TRBJ1-6 TRBV6-1 CASSEQTQYNSPLHF
TRBJ2-1 TRBV10-1 CASSEGDRAYNEQFF
TRBJ1-2 TRBV10-3 CAITSGLHGYTF
TRBJ1-2 TRBV7-2 CASSLAYDPNYGYTF